This T cell receptor beta chain was obtained from a study of graft-versus-host responses after intestinal transplantation. Study information: Grafts that recipients had were multivisceral, liver-intestinal, or isolated intestinal transplants. Each recipient received anti-thymocyte globulin induction, then tacrolimus and steroids for 2 to 3 years.

V shed 4 bases and J shed 3 bases, with 13 bases lying between them. The CDR3 has 14 amino acids. The germline V gene encodes CDR1 MNHNS and CDR2 SASEGT. Study findings and constraints: Graft-donor T cell macrochimerism in patients accompanied high graft-versus-host to host-versus-graft clonal ratios in allografts. HvG clone declines early post-transplant were associated with peak circulating GvH levels.

Clones were sequenced by immunoSEQ multiplex PCR, and TCRdb holds only the in-frame ones, with some missing. There are some 22,000 clones in the sample; roughly nine tenths occur only once, and around 2% lies in the top ten. For this clone: Its specificity is unknown.

The specimen comprised PBMCs, sampled just under 40 days after intestinal transplant. This clonotype was obtained from a human patient who received an intestinal transplant, so some T cells may come from the graft donor. The gene calls are TRBV6-1 and TRBJ2-7; D may be TRBD2 (7 bases). The CDR3 loop reads CASSAHGGLYEQYF. The CDR3 nucleotides are TGTGCCAGCAGTGCCCACGGGGGGCTCTACGAGCAGTACTTC.